This T cell receptor (beta chain) was documented in a study of blood T cells in healthy people across ages. Study context: T cells yielded about one barcoded beta molecule per two cells through template switching.

Unmatched junction bases numbered 9, after V lost 6 bases and J lost 3 bases. CDR3 size: 15 residues. Aged roughly 6 to 95, donors were systemically healthy Caucasians from Russia. Sample-barcoded 5' priming and a J-beta primer mix drove a second PCR of about 6 to 12 cycles. One entry per CDR3 protein results from TCRdb running MiXCR on the 5' RACE reads. The profile covers hundreds of thousands of distinct CDR3 sequences, with around two fifths appearing a single time and about a fifth taken by the ten largest. Sequencing used blood. This sequence originates from a man aged 55 to 70 in good health. This chain connects TRBV12-3 or TRBV12-4 to TRBJ2-7; TRBD2 agrees at 9 bases. In nucleotides, the CDR3 is TGTGCCAGCAGCAGAGCTGGGCGGGGGGGCTACGAGCAGTACTTC. Protein sequence: CASSRAGRGGYEQYF.